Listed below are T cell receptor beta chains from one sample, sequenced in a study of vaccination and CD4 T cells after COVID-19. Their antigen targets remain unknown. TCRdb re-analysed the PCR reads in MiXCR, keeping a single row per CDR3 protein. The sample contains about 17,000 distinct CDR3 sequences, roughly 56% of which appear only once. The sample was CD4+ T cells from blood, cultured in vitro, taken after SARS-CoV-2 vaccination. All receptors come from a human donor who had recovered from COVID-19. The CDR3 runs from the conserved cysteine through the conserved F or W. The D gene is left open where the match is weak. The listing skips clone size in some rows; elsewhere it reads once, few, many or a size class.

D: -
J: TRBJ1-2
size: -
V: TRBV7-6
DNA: TGTGCCAGCAGCGTAAACACCGAGGGGTGGGGCTACACCTTC
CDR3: CASSVNTEGWGYTF

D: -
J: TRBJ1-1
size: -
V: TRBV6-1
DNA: TGTGCCAGCAGTGAAGGGACCAGAGCTGAAGCTTTCTTT
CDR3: CASSEGTRAEAFF

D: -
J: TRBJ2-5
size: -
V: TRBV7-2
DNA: TGTGCCAGCAGCTTGTGGGGAGAGACCCAGTACTTC
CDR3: CASSLWGETQYF

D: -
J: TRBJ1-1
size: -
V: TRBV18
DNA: TGTGCCAGCTCACAAACGGGGGGCGACACTGAAGCTTTCTTT
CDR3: CASSQTGGDTEAFF

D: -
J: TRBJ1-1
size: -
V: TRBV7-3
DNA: TGTGCCAGCAGTCCAGGAAGGGGTCGTCGGCTGAACACTGAAGCTTTCTTT
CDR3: CASSPGRGRRLNTEAFF

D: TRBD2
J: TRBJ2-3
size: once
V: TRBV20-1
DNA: TGCAGTGCTAGAGACTCGCGGGGGGGCCCCAATACGCAGTATTTT
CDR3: CSARDSRGGPNTQYF

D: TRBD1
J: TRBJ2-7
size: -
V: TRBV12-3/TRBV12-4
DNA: TGTGCCAGCAGTTTGGCCAGGGGGTACGAGCAGTACTTC
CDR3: CASSLARGYEQYF

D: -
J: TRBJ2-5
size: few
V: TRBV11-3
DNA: TGTGCCAGCAGCTTAGCTTCGGGAACCCAGTACTTC
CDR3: CASSLASGTQYF

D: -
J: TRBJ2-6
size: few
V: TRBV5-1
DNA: TGCGCCAGCAGCCCGGACGTCTCTGGGGCCAACGTCCTGACTTTC
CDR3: CASSPDVSGANVLTF

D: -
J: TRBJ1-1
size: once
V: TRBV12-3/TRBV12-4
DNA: TGTGCCAGCAGTTTAGGTTCCGGGCCGGAGAACACTGAAGCTTTCTTT
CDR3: CASSLGSGPENTEAFF

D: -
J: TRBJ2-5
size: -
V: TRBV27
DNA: TGTGCCAGCAGTCCCGCCGAGGGGGAGACCCAGTACTTC
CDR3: CASSPAEGETQYF

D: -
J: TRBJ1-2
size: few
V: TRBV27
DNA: TGTGCCAGCAGTTCGACATCTTTCTCCTATGGCTACACCTTC
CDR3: CASSSTSFSYGYTF

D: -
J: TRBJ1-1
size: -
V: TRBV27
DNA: TGTGCCAGCACACGCCGAGGGACCGACACTGAAGCTTTCTTT
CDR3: CASTRRGTDTEAFF

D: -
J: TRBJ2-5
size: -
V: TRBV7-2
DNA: TGTGCCAGCAGCTTAGACCTTAGCTGGGCCCAAGAGACCCAGTACTTC
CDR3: CASSLDLSWAQETQYF

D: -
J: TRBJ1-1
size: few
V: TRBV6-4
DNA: TGTGCCAGCAGCCCCGACCCCGGGGCCCCCAGGGAAGCTTTCTTT
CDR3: CASSPDPGAPREAFF

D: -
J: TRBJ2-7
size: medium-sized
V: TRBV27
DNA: TGTGCCAGCAGTTTCTCGTGGGGCGACGAGCAGTACTTC
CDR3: CASSFSWGDEQYF

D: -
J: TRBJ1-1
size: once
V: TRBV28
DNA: TGTACGGTCGGGACTGAAGCTTTCTTT
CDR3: CTVGTEAFF

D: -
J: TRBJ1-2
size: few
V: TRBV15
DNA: TGTGCCACCAGCAGCGGAGTAATGAGCCGCACTTACACCTTC
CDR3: CATSSGVMSRTYTF

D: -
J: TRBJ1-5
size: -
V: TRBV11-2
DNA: TGTGCCAACAGCTTAGTTGCAGGGCAGAGTCAGCCCCAGCATTTT
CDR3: CANSLVAGQSQPQHF

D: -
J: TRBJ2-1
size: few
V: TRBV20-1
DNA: TGCAGTGCTAGAGAGCAGGGAGTCTCCTACAATGAGCAGTTCTTC
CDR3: CSAREQGVSYNEQFF

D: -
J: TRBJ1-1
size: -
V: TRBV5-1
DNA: TGCGCCAGCAGGGCAGGGCAGGTAAACACTGAAGCTTTCTTT
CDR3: CASRAGQVNTEAFF

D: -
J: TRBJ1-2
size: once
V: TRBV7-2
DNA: TGTGCCAGCAGCTTAGTGGGGGACCTATCTACCACTAACTATGGCTACACCTTC
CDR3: CASSLVGDLSTTNYGYTF

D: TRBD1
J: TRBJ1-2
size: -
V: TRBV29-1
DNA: TGCAGTACGGGACAGGGTGACTATGGCTACACCTTC
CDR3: CSTGQGDYGYTF

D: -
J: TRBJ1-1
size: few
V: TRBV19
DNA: TGTGCCAGTTCCAGGGAGAACACTGAAGCTTTCTTT
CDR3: CASSRENTEAFF

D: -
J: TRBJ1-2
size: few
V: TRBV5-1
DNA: TGCGCCAGCAGCCCCGAGGGGGTTCGAGCGTACGGCTACACCTTC
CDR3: CASSPEGVRAYGYTF

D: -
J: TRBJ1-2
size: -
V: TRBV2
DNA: TGTGCCAGCAGCGAGAACAGGGAAAGAGGCTACACCTTC
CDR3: CASSENRERGYTF

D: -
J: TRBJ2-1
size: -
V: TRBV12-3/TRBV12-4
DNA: TGTGCCAGCAGTTTAGGATTACACAATGAGCAGTTCTTC
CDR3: CASSLGLHNEQFF

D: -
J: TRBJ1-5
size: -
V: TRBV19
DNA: TGTGCCAGTAGTATTCGTCCCAGTGGGCGAAATCAGCCCCAGCATTTT
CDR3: CASSIRPSGRNQPQHF